This T cell receptor (beta chain) originates from a study of regulatory T cells in long-lasting Graves disease. As regards this clonotype: The target antigen is unknown.

Library construction for TCR beta used iRepertoire HTBI primers and Arm-PCR of CDR3 regions. MiXCR, run by TCRdb on the multiplex PCR reads, gives a single entry per CDR3 protein. The repertoire has hundreds of thousands of distinct CDR3 sequences, 20% to 25% of them found once; the top ten carry about an eighth. Overall study findings and caveats: Those with persistent disease had in common more public clonotypes (about 2,500) than new patients (approximately 920).

Time point indicated: persistent/refractory GD, antithyroid drugs over 5 years with positive TRAb. Preparation of the TCR library used RNA extracted from PBMCs. Germline lookup yields CDR1 MNHEY and CDR2 SVGEGT. The CDR3 is made up of 13 amino acids. Trimming at V came to 8 bases and at J to 4 bases, leaving 6 bases not matched to a gene. The sequence was collected from a female donor with Graves disease. The chain combines TRBV6-2 or TRBV6-3 with TRBJ1-1, with 8 nucleotides matching TRBD1. Here the sequenced sample was peripheral blood mononuclear cells (PBMCs), taken when the disease was refractory, from a patient treated with antithyroid drugs. CDR3 nucleotide sequence: TGTGCCAGCTCCAGGGGGCTGGGCACTGAAGCTTTCTTT. This encodes CASSRGLGTEAFF.